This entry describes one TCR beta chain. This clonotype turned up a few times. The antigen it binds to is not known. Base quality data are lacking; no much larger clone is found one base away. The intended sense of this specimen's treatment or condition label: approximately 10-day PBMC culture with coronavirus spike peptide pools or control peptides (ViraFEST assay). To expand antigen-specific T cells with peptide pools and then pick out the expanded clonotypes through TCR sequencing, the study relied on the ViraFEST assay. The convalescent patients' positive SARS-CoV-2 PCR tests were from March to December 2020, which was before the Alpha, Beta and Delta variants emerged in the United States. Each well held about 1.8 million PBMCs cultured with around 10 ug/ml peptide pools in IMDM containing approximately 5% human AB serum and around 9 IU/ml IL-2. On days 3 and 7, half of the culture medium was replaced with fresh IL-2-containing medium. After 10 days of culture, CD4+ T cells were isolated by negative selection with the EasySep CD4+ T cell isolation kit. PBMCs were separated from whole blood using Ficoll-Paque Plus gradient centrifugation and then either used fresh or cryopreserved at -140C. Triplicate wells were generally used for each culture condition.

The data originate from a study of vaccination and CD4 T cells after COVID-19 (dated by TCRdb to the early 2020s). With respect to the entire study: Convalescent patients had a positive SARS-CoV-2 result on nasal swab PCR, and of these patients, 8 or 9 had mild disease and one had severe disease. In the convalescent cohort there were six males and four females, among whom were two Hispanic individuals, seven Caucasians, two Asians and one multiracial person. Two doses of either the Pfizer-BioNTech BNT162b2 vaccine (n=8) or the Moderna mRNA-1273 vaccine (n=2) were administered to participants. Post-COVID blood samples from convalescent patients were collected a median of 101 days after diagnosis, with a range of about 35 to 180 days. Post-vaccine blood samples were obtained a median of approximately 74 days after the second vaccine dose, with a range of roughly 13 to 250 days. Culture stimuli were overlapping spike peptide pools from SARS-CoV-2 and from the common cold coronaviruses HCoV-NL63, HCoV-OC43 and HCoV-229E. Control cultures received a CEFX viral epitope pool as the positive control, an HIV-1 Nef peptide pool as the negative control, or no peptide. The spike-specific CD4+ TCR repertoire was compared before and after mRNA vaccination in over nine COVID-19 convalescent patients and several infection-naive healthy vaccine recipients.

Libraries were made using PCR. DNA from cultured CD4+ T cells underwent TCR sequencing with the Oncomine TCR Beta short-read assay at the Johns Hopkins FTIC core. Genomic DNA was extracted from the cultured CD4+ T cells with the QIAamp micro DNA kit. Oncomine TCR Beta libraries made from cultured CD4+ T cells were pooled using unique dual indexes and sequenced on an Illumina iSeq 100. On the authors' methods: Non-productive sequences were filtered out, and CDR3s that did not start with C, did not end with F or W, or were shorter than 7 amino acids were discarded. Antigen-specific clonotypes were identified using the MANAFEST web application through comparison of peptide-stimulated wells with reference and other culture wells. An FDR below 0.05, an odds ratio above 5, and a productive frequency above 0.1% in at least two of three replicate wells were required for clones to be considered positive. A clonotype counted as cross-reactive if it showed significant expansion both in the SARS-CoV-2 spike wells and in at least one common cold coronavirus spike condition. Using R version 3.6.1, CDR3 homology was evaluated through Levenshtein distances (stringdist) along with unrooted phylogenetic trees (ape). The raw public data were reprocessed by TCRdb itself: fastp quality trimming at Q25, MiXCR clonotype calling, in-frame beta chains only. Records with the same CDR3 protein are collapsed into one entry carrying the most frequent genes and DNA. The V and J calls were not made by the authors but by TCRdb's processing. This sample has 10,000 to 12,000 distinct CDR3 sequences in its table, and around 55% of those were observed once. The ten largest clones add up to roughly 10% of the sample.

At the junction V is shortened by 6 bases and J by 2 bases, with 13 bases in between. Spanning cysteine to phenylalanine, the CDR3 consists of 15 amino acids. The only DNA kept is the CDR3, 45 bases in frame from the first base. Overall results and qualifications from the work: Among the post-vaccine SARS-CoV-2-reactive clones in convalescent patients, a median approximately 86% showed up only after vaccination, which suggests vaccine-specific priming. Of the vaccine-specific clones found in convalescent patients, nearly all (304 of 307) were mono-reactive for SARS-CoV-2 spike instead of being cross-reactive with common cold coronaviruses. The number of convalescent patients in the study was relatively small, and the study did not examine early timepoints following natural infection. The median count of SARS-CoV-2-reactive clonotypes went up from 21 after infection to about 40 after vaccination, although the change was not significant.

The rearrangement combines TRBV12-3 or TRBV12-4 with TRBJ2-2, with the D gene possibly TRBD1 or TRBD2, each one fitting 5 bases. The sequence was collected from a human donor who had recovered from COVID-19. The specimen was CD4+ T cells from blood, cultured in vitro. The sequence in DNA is TGTGCCAGCAGCTTCAGGGCTAGCAACACCGGGGAGCTGTTTTTT. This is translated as CASSFRASNTGELFF.